Detailed here is one T cell receptor (beta chain). Germline V gene data show CDR1 as SGDLS and CDR2 as YYNGEE. The CDR3 spans 14 residues. V dropped 0 bases and J dropped 2 bases, with 8 bases sitting between them. Full-length variable regions came from constant-region reverse primers plus semi-nested Nested Universal Primer A PCR. TCRdb re-called the 5' RACE reads through MiXCR, storing one row per CDR3 protein. The repertoire has some 62,000 distinct CDR3 sequences, 25% to 35% of them found once; the top ten carry roughly 2.1%. The specimen sequenced was tumor-infiltrating naive CD4+ T cells sorted from the breast tumor. Indicated subset: naive CD4+ T cells, CD4+CD45RA+CD25-. This TCR derives from a female donor with breast cancer. The rearrangement joins TRBV9 to TRBJ1-1; D not resolved. CDR3 protein: CASSVDLVNTEAFF. The DNA of the CDR3 is TGTGCCAGCAGCGTAGATCTGGTTAACACTGAAGCTTTCTTT.